This T cell receptor beta chain comes out of a study of T-cell reconstitution after alpha-beta-depleted transplantation in children. Study results and limitations: At one year after transplant, newly produced T cells mostly accounted for T-cell counts and diversity. Certain patients had high TCRbeta diversity at day 60, and it came from recipient T cells and thymic progenitors that survived.

Unique molecular identifiers featured in how the TCRbeta library was prepared. A single record per CDR3 protein comes from TCRdb applying MiXCR to the PCR reads. Of around 440,000 distinct CDR3 sequences listed, about 10% are singletons. V was pared by 5 bases and J by 3 bases, with 13 bases between. This CDR3 spans 15 amino acids. This clonotype was counted at least ten times. Antigen: not known. The sequencing here drew on PBMCs, taken before TCRalphabeta/CD19-depleted stem cell transplant. V and J are TRBV12-3 or TRBV12-4 and TRBJ2-2, with D tentatively TRBD1 (6 bases). This TCR was sampled from a child younger than 10 with inherited bone marrow failure, due to receive a stem cell transplant. The CDR3 here is CASSHDRRYTGELFF. In DNA, the CDR3 is TGTGCCAGCAGTCATGACAGGAGGTACACCGGGGAGCTGTTTTTT.